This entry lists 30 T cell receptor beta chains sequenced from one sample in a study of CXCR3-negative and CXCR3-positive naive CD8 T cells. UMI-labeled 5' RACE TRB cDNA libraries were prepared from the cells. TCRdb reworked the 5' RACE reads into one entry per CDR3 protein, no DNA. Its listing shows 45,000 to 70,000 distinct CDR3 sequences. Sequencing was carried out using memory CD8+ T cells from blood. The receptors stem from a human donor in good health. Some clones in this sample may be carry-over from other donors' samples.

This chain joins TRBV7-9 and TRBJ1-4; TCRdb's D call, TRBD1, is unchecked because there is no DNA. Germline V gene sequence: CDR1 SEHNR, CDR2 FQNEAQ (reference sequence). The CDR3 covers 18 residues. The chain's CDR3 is CASSPYPRQAATNEKLFF. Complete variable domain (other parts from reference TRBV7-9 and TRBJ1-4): DTGVSQNPRHKITKRGQNVTFRCDPISEHNRLYWYRQTLGQGPEFLTYFQNEAQLEKSRLLSDRFSAERPKGSFSTLEIQRTEQGDSAMYLCASSPYPRQAATNEKLFFGSGTQLSVL.

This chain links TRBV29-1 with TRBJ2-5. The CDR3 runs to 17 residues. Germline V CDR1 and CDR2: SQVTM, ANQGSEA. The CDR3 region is CSVEGIRGRAHQETQYF.

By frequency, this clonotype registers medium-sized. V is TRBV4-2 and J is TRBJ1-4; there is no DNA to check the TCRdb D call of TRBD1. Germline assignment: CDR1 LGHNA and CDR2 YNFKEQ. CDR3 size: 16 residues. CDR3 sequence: CASSQEGPGTVEKLFF.

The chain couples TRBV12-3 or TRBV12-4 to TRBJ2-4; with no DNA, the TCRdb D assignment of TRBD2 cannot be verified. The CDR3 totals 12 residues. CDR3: CASSFGRGPAYF.

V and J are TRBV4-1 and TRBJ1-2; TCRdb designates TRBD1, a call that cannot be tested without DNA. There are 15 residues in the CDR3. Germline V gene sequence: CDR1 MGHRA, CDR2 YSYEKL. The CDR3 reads CASSQEGQGGYGYTF.

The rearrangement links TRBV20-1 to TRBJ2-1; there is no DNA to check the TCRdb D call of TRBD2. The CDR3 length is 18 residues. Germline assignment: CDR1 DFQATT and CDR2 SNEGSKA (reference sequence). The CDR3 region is CSAPGLVGGRGSYNEQFF.

The CDR3 loop is CASSLFTSGGDTQYF. The rearrangement uses TRBV11-2 and TRBJ2-3; as DNA is missing, the TRBD2 call by TCRdb cannot be tested. This CDR3 contains 15 residues. Per the germline V gene, CDR1 is SGHAT and CDR2 is FQNNGV.

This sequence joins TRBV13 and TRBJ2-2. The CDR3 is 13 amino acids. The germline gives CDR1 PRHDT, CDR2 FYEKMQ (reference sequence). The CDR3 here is CASSLEVTGELFF.

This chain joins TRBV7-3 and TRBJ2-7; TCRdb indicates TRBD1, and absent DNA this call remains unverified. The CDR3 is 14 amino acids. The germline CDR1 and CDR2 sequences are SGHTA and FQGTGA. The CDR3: CASSLYAGTYEQYF.

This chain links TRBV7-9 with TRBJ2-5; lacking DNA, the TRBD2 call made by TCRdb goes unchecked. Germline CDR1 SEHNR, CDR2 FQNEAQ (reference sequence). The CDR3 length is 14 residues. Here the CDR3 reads CASSNSGTQETQYF. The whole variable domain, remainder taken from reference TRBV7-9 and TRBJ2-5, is DTGVSQNPRHKITKRGQNVTFRCDPISEHNRLYWYRQTLGQGPEFLTYFQNEAQLEKSRLLSDRFSAERPKGSFSTLEIQRTEQGDSAMYLCASSNSGTQETQYFGPGTRLLVL.

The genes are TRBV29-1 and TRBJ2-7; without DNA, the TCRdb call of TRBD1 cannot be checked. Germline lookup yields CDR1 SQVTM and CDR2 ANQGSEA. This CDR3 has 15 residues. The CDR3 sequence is CSVSPPGQGPYEQYF.

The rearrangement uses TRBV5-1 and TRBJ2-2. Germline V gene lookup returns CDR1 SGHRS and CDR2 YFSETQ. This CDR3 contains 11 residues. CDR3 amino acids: CASSLDGELFF.

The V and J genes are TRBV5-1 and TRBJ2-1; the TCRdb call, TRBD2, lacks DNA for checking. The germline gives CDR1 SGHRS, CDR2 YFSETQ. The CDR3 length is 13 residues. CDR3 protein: CASSPTLANEQFF.

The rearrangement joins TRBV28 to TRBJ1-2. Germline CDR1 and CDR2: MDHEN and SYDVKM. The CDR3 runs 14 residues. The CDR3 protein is CASSYRGIHYGYTF.

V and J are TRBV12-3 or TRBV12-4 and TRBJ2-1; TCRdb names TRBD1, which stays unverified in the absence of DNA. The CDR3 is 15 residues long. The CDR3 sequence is CASSFNLDSNNEQFF.

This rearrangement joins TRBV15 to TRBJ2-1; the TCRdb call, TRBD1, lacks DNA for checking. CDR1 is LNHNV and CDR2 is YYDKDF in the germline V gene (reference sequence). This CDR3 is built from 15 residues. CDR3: CATSGRDAPYNEQFF.

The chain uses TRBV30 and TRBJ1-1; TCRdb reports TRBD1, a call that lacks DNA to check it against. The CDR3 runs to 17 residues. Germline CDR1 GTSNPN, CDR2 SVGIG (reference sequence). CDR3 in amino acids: CAWRAGTGVGMNTEAFF.

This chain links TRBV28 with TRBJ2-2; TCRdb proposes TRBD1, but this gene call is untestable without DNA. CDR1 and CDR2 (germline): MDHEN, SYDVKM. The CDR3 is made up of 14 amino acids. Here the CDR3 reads CASSPQGFTGELFF.

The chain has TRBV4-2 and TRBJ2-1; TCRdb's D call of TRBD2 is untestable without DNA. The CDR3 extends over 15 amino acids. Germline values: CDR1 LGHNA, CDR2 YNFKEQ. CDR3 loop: CASSQAEAEYNEQFF.

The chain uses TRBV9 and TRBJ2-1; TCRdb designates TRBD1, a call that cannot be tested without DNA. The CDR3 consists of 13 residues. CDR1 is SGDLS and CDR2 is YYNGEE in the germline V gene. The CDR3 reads CASSVGQGIEQFF.

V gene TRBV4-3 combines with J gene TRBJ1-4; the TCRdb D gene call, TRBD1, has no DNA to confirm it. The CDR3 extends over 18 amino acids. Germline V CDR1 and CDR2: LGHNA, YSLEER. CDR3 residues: CASSQDSVLNHPSEKLFF.

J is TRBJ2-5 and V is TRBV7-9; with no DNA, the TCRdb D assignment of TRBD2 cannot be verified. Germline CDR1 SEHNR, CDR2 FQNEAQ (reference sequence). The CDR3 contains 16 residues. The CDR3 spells CASSQRTSGTQETQYF. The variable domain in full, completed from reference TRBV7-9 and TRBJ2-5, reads DTGVSQNPRHKITKRGQNVTFRCDPISEHNRLYWYRQTLGQGPEFLTYFQNEAQLEKSRLLSDRFSAERPKGSFSTLEIQRTEQGDSAMYLCASSQRTSGTQETQYFGPGTRLLVL.

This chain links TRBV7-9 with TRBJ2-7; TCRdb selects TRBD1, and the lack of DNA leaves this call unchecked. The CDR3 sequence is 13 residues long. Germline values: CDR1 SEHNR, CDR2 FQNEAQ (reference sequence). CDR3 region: CASGDQSSYEQYF.

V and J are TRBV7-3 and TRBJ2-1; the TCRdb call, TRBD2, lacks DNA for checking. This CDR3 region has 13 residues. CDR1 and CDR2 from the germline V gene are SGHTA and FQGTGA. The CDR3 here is CASSRQNREEQFF.

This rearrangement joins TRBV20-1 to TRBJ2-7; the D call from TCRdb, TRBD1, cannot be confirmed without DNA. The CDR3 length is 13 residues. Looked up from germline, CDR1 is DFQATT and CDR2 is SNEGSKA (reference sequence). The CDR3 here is CSVGTGSSYEQYF.

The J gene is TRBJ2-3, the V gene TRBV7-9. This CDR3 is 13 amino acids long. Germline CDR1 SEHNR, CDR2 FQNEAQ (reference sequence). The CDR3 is CASTNDGTDTQYF.

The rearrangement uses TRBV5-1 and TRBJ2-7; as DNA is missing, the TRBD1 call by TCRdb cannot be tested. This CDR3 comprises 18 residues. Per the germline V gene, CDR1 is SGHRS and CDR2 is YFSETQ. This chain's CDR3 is CASSLAGTGGWSSYEQYF.

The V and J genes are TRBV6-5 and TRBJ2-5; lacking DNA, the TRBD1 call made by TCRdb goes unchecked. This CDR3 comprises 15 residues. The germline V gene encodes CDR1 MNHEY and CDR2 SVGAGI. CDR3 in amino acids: CASSLGAGIQETQYF.

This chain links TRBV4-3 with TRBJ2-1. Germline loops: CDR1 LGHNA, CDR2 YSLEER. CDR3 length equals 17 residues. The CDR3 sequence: CASSQDEDGRPYNEQFF.

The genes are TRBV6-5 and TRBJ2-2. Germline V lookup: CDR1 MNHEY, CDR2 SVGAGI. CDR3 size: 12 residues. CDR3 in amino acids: CASSYLSGELFF.